Included here is one TCR beta chain sequence, with context. This record belongs to a study of shared clonotypes between healthy human individuals. Splitting of CD4+ cells produced CD45RA+ naive and CD45RA-negative memory subsets. Germline CDR1 is SEHNR and CDR2 is FQNEAQ (reference sequence). This CDR3 has 16 residues. After removal of 4 bases from V and 8 bases from J, the junction contained 7 bases not matched to a gene. The table came from immunoSEQ multiplex PCR; TCRdb's copy has only in-frame clones and leaves some out. The profile shows over a million clones, around 78% of them singletons. The chain uses TRBV7-9 and TRBJ2-1, with 14 bases that match TRBD2. The sequenced sample consisted of memory CD4+ T cells from PBMCs. As for subset: CD45RA-negative fraction. This clonotype was sampled from a man aged 18 to 30 in good health. Some clones in this sample may be carry-over from other donors' samples. CDR3 sequence reads: CASSSGTSGSLDEQFF. CDR3 DNA sequence: TGTGCCAGCAGCTCAGGGACTAGCGGGAGTTTAGATGAGCAGTTCTTC.